The text below deals with one TCR beta chain. This sample was taken from a study of blood T cell repertoires in COVID-19. Across the whole study: T cells, B-cell-depleted T cells, or PBMCs supplied cDNA or gDNA.

This CDR3 comprises 15 residues. Germline lookup yields CDR1 SGHDT and CDR2 YYEEEE. Trimming pared 4 bases from V and 0 bases from J, leaving 8 bases between. In the authors' workflow: It was from reference gene primer amplification that nucleated cell counts were estimated. Here immunoSEQ multiplex PCR was the method, and the copy in TCRdb shows in-frame clones only, minus some. The D gene and trimming were derived from the DNA, and the V and J assignments and clone size from that table. The sample has around 100,000 clones, roughly 80% seen once. J is TRBJ1-6 and V is TRBV5-6; D is uncertain. Sequenced material: peripheral blood. The source of this sequence is a man in his 70s with active or convalescent COVID-19. In DNA, the CDR3 is TGTGCCAGCAGCAAAGGGAGCTCCTATAATTCACCCCTCCACTTT. This sequence encodes CASSKGSSYNSPLHF.